A single sample is the source of the 32 T cell receptor beta chains below, sequenced in a study of cytomegalovirus exposure and HLA in healthy donors. The PCR had 60 Vbeta and 13 Jbeta primers. Produced via immunoSEQ multiplex PCR; TCRdb's table is partial and in-frame only. The sample comprises fewer than 150,000 clones, 80% of which are singletons, and approximately 2.1% rests with the top ten. Sequences were obtained from PBMCs. The receptors shown here come from a man aged 30 to 45 in good health and CMV-seronegative.

This sequence joins TRBV5-1 and TRBJ2-1; maybe TRBD1 (6 bases). In germline, CDR1 is SGHRS, CDR2 YFSETQ. The CDR3 sequence is 13 residues long. Between the trimmed V and J ends, which lost 1 base and 5 bases, there was a span of 7 bases. The DNA for the CDR3 is TGCGCCAGCAGCTTGAACAGGGACAATGAGCAGTTCTTC. Encoded protein: CASSLNRDNEQFF.

CDR3 protein: CASSRTSVRTGELFF. Here the CDR3 DNA reads TGTGCCAGCAGCCGGACTAGCGTAAGAACCGGGGAGCTGTTTTTT. The chain joins TRBV5-4 to TRBJ2-2, with 9 bases lining up with TRBD2. The CDR3 contains 15 residues. The trim removed 4 bases at V and 5 bases at J, leaving 6 bases unmatched. Germline V gene data show CDR1 as SGHNT and CDR2 as YYREEE (reference sequence).

V gene TRBV27 combines with J gene TRBJ1-5, with 12 bases matching TRBD1. This CDR3 has 18 residues. The V segment lost 5 bases and the J segment 0 bases; nucleotides outside the gene matches: 8. Germline V gives CDR1 MNHEY, CDR2 SMNVEV (reference sequence). CDR3 sequence reads: CASSVGTGGPYSNQPQHF. The CDR3 DNA sequence: TGTGCCAGCAGTGTCGGGACAGGGGGCCCGTATAGCAATCAGCCCCAGCATTTT.

The CDR3 spells CASSLAASGGILDEQFF. CDR3 nucleotides: TGCGCCAGCAGCTTGGCCGCTAGCGGGGGTATTTTGGATGAGCAGTTCTTC. V is TRBV5-1 and J is TRBJ2-1; 10 positions match TRBD2. The V segment lost 0 bases and the J segment 8 bases; nucleotides outside the gene matches: 11. CDR3 length: 17 residues. Germline lookup yields CDR1 SGHRS and CDR2 YFSETQ.

The chain has TRBV11-3 and TRBJ1-6; the D is unclear. The CDR3 runs 13 residues. Per the germline V gene, CDR1 is SGHNT and CDR2 is YENEEA. The V end lost 5 bases, the J end lost 8 bases, and 10 bases lay between the germline ends. CDR3 sequence reads: CASSTRADSPLHF. DNA of the CDR3: TGTGCCAGCAGCACCCGAGCGGATTCACCCCTCCACTTT.

This clone was counted only a few times. This chain connects TRBV27 to TRBJ1-4; possibly TRBD1 for D (6 bases). With 3 bases removed from V and 7 bases from J, the gap between germline ends came to 18 bases. From germline, CDR1 is MNHEY and CDR2 SMNVEV (reference sequence). The CDR3 length is 16 residues. The CDR3 is CASSFIGGQVGEKLFF. CDR3 DNA: TGTGCCAGCAGTTTTATCGGGGGGCAGGTTGGTGAAAAACTGTTTTTT.

This chain connects TRBV29-1 to TRBJ2-1; a possible D gene is TRBD2 (5 bases). The CDR3 spans 13 residues. Germline loops: CDR1 SQVTM, CDR2 ANQGSEA. Trimming stripped 6 bases from V and 7 bases from J, with 16 bases between. The CDR3 region is CSVSPLTGNEQFF. CDR3 DNA sequence: TGCAGCGTCTCACCCCTGACGGGGAATGAGCAGTTCTTC.

The chain links TRBV5-1 to TRBJ2-7, with 9 positions matching TRBD1. This CDR3 has 16 residues. Per the germline V gene, CDR1 is SGHRS and CDR2 is YFSETQ. The V and J ends lost 3 bases and 0 bases, in that order; junction bases with no gene match: 7. In DNA form, the CDR3 reads TGCGCCAGCAGCTCGGGACAGGGACTACTCTCCTACGAGCAGTACTTC. Translating it yields CASSSGQGLLSYEQYF.

V is TRBV5-6 and J is TRBJ1-5; no clear D. V lost 3 bases to trimming and J lost 0 bases, with 7 bases between them. Germline CDR1 SGHDT, CDR2 YYEEEE. The CDR3 runs 14 residues. CDR3 protein: CASSSGDSNQPQHF. For the CDR3, the DNA is TGTGCCAGCAGCTCGGGAGATAGCAATCAGCCCCAGCATTTT.

This clone was detected a few times. The chain couples TRBV6-1 to TRBJ1-1, with 10 nucleotides matching TRBD1. V lost 4 bases, J lost 1 base, and 6 bases stayed unmatched. The V gene's germline CDR1 is MNHNS and CDR2 SASEGT. The CDR3 is 16 residues long. CDR3 sequence reads: CASSAKRQGANTEAFF. CDR3 DNA: TGTGCCAGCAGTGCCAAGAGACAGGGGGCGAACACTGAAGCTTTCTTT.

This clone was seen more than once but under ten times. The DNA of the CDR3 is TGTGCCAGCTCACCCAGGGGGACGGAACTCAATGAGCAGTTCTTC. Amino acid sequence: CASSPRGTELNEQFF. The chain employs TRBV18 and TRBJ2-1, with TRBD1 matching over 7 bases. Per germline, CDR1 KGHSH and CDR2 LQKENI. The V gene end was trimmed by 3 bases and the J gene end by 6 bases; junction bases not matched to a gene: 8. This CDR3 is built from 15 residues. Full variable domain (rest looked up from reference TRBV18 and TRBJ2-1): NAGVMQNPRHLVRRRGQEARLRCSPMKGHSHVYWYRQLPEEGLKFMVYLQKENIIDESGMPKERFSAEFPKEGPSILRIQQVVRGDSAAYFCASSPRGTELNEQFFGPGTRLTVL.

V is TRBV6-6 and J is TRBJ1-5; possibly TRBD1 for D (5 bases). Trimming removed 6 bases at V and 11 bases at J, with 14 bases between. The CDR3 is made up of 12 amino acids. Germline CDR1 reads MNHNY; CDR2 reads SVGAGI (reference sequence). The chain's CDR3 is CASSRDSRAQHF. The CDR3 DNA is TGTGCCAGCAGCCGGGACTCCAGGGCCCAGCATTTT.

This chain links TRBV7-9 with TRBJ1-1; TRBD1 is a possible D gene (5 bases). The germline V and J ends were trimmed by 4 bases and 4 bases, with 13 bases remaining between them. The germline V gene has CDR1 SEHNR and CDR2 FQNEAQ (reference sequence). The CDR3 spans 14 residues. DNA of the CDR3: TGTGCCAGCAGCTCCCAGGGTTTAGGCACTGAAGCTTTCTTT. It specifies CASSSQGLGTEAFF.

The chain couples TRBV5-1 to TRBJ2-2, with 9 bases identical to TRBD1. The trim removed 3 bases at V and 4 bases at J, leaving 10 bases unmatched. Germline-derived CDR1 and CDR2 are SGHRS and YFSETQ. The length of the CDR3 is 17 residues. The CDR3 is CASSSYPGQGITGELFF. Written as DNA, the CDR3 is TGCGCCAGCAGCTCTTACCCCGGACAGGGGATCACCGGGGAGCTGTTTTTT.

As to this clone: Other DNA sequences of this sample code for an identical CDR3. The V call is TRBV28, the J call TRBJ2-7, with D possibly matching TRBD1 (5 bases). Deletions cut 5 bases from V and 4 bases from J, with 9 bases between. The length of the CDR3 is 12 residues. CDR1 and CDR2 (germline): MDHEN, SYDVKM. The CDR3 loop reads CASSLRGYEQYF. The CDR3 DNA is TGTGCCAGCAGTCTTAGGGGATACGAGCAGTACTTC.

This clone turned up a few times. The genes are TRBV7-3 and TRBJ1-1; TRBD1 is a possible D gene (6 bases). V lost 2 bases, J lost 4 bases, and 11 bases lay in between. Germline V gene sequence: CDR1 SGHTA, CDR2 FQGTGA. The CDR3 is 14 residues long. CDR3 DNA: TGTGCCAGCAGCTTAGCGGGGGGCTCCACTGAAGCTTTCTTT. Its protein is CASSLAGGSTEAFF.

This CDR3 reads CASSPPGLAGMHEQFF. The CDR3 bases are TGCGCCAGCAGCCCACCGGGACTAGCGGGAATGCATGAGCAGTTCTTC. The V call is TRBV4-1, the J call TRBJ2-1; 13 nucleotides align to TRBD2. Looked up from germline, CDR1 is MGHRA and CDR2 is YSYEKL. The junction had 8 bases not matched to a gene; V was cut back by 4 bases and J by 8 bases. CDR3 length equals 16 residues.

V and J are TRBV6-1 and TRBJ2-5; D may be TRBD2 (5 bases). CDR3 length equals 14 residues. The V gene's germline CDR1 is MNHNS and CDR2 SASEGT. V dropped 8 bases and J dropped 0 bases, with 13 bases sitting between them. The CDR3 loop is CASHAGPYQETQYF. CDR3 DNA: TGTGCCAGCCATGCGGGCCCGTACCAAGAGACCCAGTACTTC.

V is TRBV28 and J is TRBJ1-1, with unresolved D. This CDR3 is 12 amino acids long. From germline, CDR1 is MDHEN and CDR2 SYDVKM. V lost 3 bases, J lost 1 base, and 3 bases lay in between. CDR3 region: CASSFQNTEAFF. DNA for the CDR3: TGTGCCAGCAGTTTTCAGAACACTGAAGCTTTCTTT.

This clone was found a few times. The chain couples TRBV7-9 to TRBJ1-3; no firm D call. V gave up 3 bases and J gave up 2 bases, with 11 bases separating them. The CDR3 sequence is 15 residues long. Germline V gene data show CDR1 as SEHNR and CDR2 as FQNEAQ (reference sequence). CDR3 amino acids: CASSLRGGTGNTIYF. In DNA, the CDR3 is TGTGCCAGCAGCTTGCGGGGTGGAACTGGAAACACCATATATTTT.

The J gene is TRBJ2-1, the V gene TRBV5-1, with 7 bases aligning to TRBD2. The trim removed 3 bases at V and 1 base at J, leaving 7 bases unmatched. This CDR3 is 16 amino acids long. Germline assignment: CDR1 SGHRS and CDR2 YFSETQ. The CDR3 is CASSWGLGGSYNEQFF. Written as DNA, the CDR3 is TGCGCCAGCAGCTGGGGGTTGGGGGGGTCCTACAATGAGCAGTTCTTC.

This chain connects TRBV7-2 to TRBJ2-5; D is ambiguous. Germline CDR1 is SGHTA and CDR2 is FQGNSA. The V gene lost 3 bases and the J gene lost 3 bases, with 8 bases spanning the gap. This CDR3 contains 13 residues. CDR3 in DNA: TGTGCCAGCAGCTTTGGCAGGAAAGAGACCCAGTACTTC. Its protein is CASSFGRKETQYF.

The chain uses TRBV5-1 and TRBJ2-5, with D possibly being TRBD1 (5 bases). The germline CDR1 and CDR2 sequences are SGHRS and YFSETQ. V lost 5 bases and J lost 3, with 8 bases in between. CDR3 size: 12 residues. DNA for the CDR3: TGCGCCAGCAGAATAGGGGAAGAGACCCAGTACTTC. Translating it yields CASRIGEETQYF.

V and J are TRBV27 and TRBJ2-3; D call uncertain. V was clipped by 6 bases and J by 3 bases, with 10 bases between them. The germline CDR1 and CDR2 sequences are MNHEY and SMNVEV (reference sequence). The CDR3 runs to 13 residues. The CDR3 protein is CASRVVSTDTQYF. In nucleotides, the CDR3 is TGTGCCAGCAGGGTAGTCTCTACAGATACGCAGTATTTT.

DNA for the CDR3: TGTGCCAGCAGTGGACTAGCGGGATGCAGCCAGTACTTC. Its protein product is CASSGLAGCSQYF. V gene TRBV2 combines with J gene TRBJ2-5; TRBD2 matches 11 bases. CDR1 SNHLY and CDR2 FYNNEI come from the germline V gene. The CDR3 has 13 amino acids. V gave up 4 bases and J gave up 10 bases; unmatched junction bases: 5.

CDR3 DNA sequence: TGCACCATACTGGGAGCAGATACGCAGTATTTT. Translated: CTILGADTQYF. The chain couples TRBV29-1 to TRBJ2-3; maybe TRBD2 (5 bases). Germline V gene data show CDR1 as SQVTM and CDR2 as ANQGSEA. CDR3 length equals 11 residues.

The chain carries TRBV27 and TRBJ2-3; 10 bases line up with TRBD2. The germline V gene encodes CDR1 MNHEY and CDR2 SMNVEV (reference sequence). The CDR3 covers 17 residues. V lost 5 bases and J lost 2; bases outside the gene matches: 10. CDR3 protein: CASSRYGTSVTTDTQYF. CDR3 nucleotides: TGTGCCAGCAGTCGCTACGGGACTAGCGTTACCACAGATACGCAGTATTTT.

The rearrangement joins TRBV11-2 to TRBJ2-1, with TRBD2 matching over 9 bases. Germline trimming cut 5 bases from V and 1 base from J; bases unmatched to any gene: 9. The CDR3 runs 17 residues. Per the germline V gene, CDR1 is SGHAT and CDR2 is FQNNGV. In DNA form, the CDR3 reads TGTGCCAGCAGCCCCCGGGGAGCGGGAGGTTCCTACAATGAGCAGTTCTTC. Its translation: CASSPRGAGGSYNEQFF.

This sequence joins TRBV10-3 and TRBJ2-1; TRBD1 matches at 8 bases. Per the germline V gene, CDR1 is ENHRY and CDR2 is SYGVKD. Trimming at V came to 6 bases and at J to 7 bases, leaving 8 bases not matched to a gene. The CDR3 is 14 amino acids. The CDR3 DNA reads TGTGCCATCAGCACAGGACAGGGTATAAATGAGCAGTTCTTC. Its translation is CAISTGQGINEQFF.

This clone was counted only a few times. The V gene is TRBV2, the J gene TRBJ1-5; tentatively, D is TRBD1 (5 bases). From germline, CDR1 is SNHLY and CDR2 FYNNEI. V shed 7 bases and J shed 0 bases, with 10 bases lying between them. The CDR3 is made up of 14 amino acids. The DNA of the CDR3 is TGTGCCAGCACCAGGGAACATAGCAATCAGCCCCAGCATTTT. This sequence encodes CASTREHSNQPQHF. The variable domain in full, with the rest retrieved from reference TRBV2 and TRBJ1-5, is EPEVTQTPSHQVTQMGQEVILRCVPISNHLYFYWYRQILGQKVEFLVSFYNNEISEKSEIFDDQFSVERPDGSNFTLKIRSTKLEDSAMYFCASTREHSNQPQHFGDGTRLSIL.

The CDR3 nucleotides are TGTGCCTGGAGTGCCGGGGGACAGCAAGAGACCCAGTACTTC. Its protein product is CAWSAGGQQETQYF. The chain links TRBV30 to TRBJ2-5, with D perhaps TRBD1 (7 bases). The CDR3 spans 14 residues. The V gene's germline CDR1 is GTSNPN and CDR2 SVGIG (reference sequence). V was cut by 1 base and J by 2 bases, with 11 bases left in between.

The genes are TRBV28 and TRBJ2-7; 7 bases agree with TRBD2. V shed 8 bases and J 6 bases; nucleotides not matched to a gene: 7. CDR1 is MDHEN and CDR2 is SYDVKM in the germline V gene. There are 12 residues in the CDR3. The CDR3 spells CASGFRTSEQYF. As DNA, the CDR3 is TGTGCCAGCGGATTCCGGACTAGCGAGCAGTACTTC.